This TCR beta chain was profiled in a study of CD8 T cells in Susac syndrome. The CDR3 length is 16 residues. Germline V gene lookup returns CDR1 LGHNA and CDR2 YSLEER. V was pared by 3 bases and J by 8 bases, with 13 bases of the junction left unmatched. Sequencing of TCR beta was undertaken in CD8+ and CD4+ T cells derived from blood. It was with random hexamers that about 0.45 to 1 ug RNA was reverse transcribed. By means of immunoSEQ multiplex PCR, TCR beta CDR3 spanning 54 Vbeta and 13 Jbeta underwent amplification. TCRdb itself ran the immunoSEQ multiplex PCR reads through MiXCR, one entry per CDR3 protein. The repertoire has around 270,000 distinct CDR3 sequences, about 88% of them found once; the top ten carry about 0.17%.

This chain links TRBV4-3 with TRBJ2-1, with 7 nucleotides matching TRBD1. Source material: CD8+ T cells from PBMCs. This TCR derives from a human donor with multiple sclerosis. The CDR3 DNA sequence: TGCGCCAGCAGCCAGAATCCCGGGACAGCGCCCGATGAGCAGTTCTTC. It encodes CASSQNPGTAPDEQFF.